The TCR beta chain under discussion was sequenced for a study of T cells in Graves' hyperthyroidism and ophthalmopathy. Amplified TCR beta CDR3 regions derived from RNA transcripts. Primed by the HTBI set, a first-round RT-PCR was run on the TCR CDR3. TCRdb fed the multiplex PCR reads into MiXCR, producing one record per CDR3 protein. The table has nearly 600,000 distinct CDR3 sequences, roughly 14% seen once; the top ten hold 5% to 7%. This clonotype occurred many times. Its target is not known. Study-wide points: Ophthalmopathy could be told apart from stable hyperthyroidism with a 13 V-J model.

The receptor was derived from a woman in her twenties or thirties with Graves' hyperthyroidism that later progressed to Graves' ophthalmopathy. The sequenced sample was blood.

This CDR3 reads CASSYSPLYGYTF. CDR3 nucleotide sequence: TGTGCCAGCAGTTATAGCCCCCTCTATGGCTACACCTTC. The V gene is TRBV27, the J gene TRBJ1-2; D gene uncertain. The CDR3 totals 13 residues. Germline V CDR1 and CDR2: MNHEY, SMNVEV (reference sequence). Trimming took 4 bases from V and 4 from J, leaving 10 bases between them.